This T cell receptor beta chain originates from a study of blood T cell repertoires in COVID-19 (dated by TCRdb to 2019 to 2021). About the investigation overall: Samples covering the acute and convalescent phases of COVID-19 were provided by collaborators in the United States, Italy and Spain. A freely available public database, intended as a resource for researchers studying the immune response to SARS-CoV-2, is where the repertoires were released. A de-identified subject ID, COVID-19 status, age in years and sex were almost always included in the sample metadata. Subjects who had been exposed to COVID-19, were actively infected with it, or had recovered from it provided the deeply sampled blood TCRbeta repertoires that made up the dataset. Samples were obtained from the ongoing ImmuneRACE study (first 160 participants) and from 950 to 1,500 subjects provided by 6 global collaborators. HLA class I and class II types, where available, came from metadata supplied by the sample provider rather than from assay-based typing. The prospective study material was composed of cDNA or gDNA derived from T cells, B-cell-depleted T cells, or PBMCs. The study at large found these results: Clinical and demographic metadata were provided uncurated, with the amount varying by source and participant.

TCRbeta CDR3 regions were amplified from genomic DNA using the immunoSEQ Assay, a bias-controlled multiplex PCR. The authors' pipeline ran thus. The number of nucleated cells in each sample was estimated from the amplification of reference gene primers within the assay. To quantify the absolute abundance of each unique TCRbeta CDR3 rearrangement, sequence reads were collapsed and filtered. For each sample, productive Simpson clonality was calculated as the square root of Simpson's diversity index over productive rearrangements. Drawn from immuneACCESS, this table holds only the in-frame rearrangements with V and J called that TCRdb kept. Clones are partly lost; checked studies trace under half to an unresolved V gene and leave the rest unexplained. The V and J calls and clone size were taken over from that table, and D and trimming were inferred from the DNA. This sample lists around 200,000 clones; 80% to 90% were detected once. 11% of the sample belongs to the ten largest clones.

Points on this clone: Its antigen is still unknown. Base quality data are lacking; no much larger clone is found one base away.

The collaborating institutions used their own protocols to collect whole blood in K2EDTA tubes. For TCRbeta analysis, collaborator samples were shipped as frozen whole blood, as isolated PBMCs, or as DNA extracted from either sample type. CDR1 and CDR2 were assigned from the germline V gene as SNHLY and FYNNEI. Cut back by 7 bases and 4 bases, the V and J ends lie 20 bases apart. The cysteine opens and the phenylalanine closes a CDR3 of 16 amino acids. Of the read, only the CDR3 DNA is kept; its 48 bases are in frame from base 1. The rearrangement combines TRBV2 with TRBJ1-5; the D gene is possibly TRBD1, with 5 bases matching. The specimen sequenced was peripheral blood. This TCR was sampled from a human donor with active or convalescent COVID-19. The donor label of this sample is uncertain. The DNA reads as follows: TGTGCCAGCACGGGCCAGGGTTTTATGTTGAATCAGCCCCAGCATTTT. This codes for CASTGQGFMLNQPQHF.